This record covers a single T cell receptor (beta chain). The entry originates in a study of blood T cell repertoires in COVID-19. Study information: Acute-phase and convalescent COVID-19 samples originated in the United States, Italy and Spain. In each case, the material was cDNA or gDNA derived from T cells, B-cell-depleted T cells, or PBMCs.

Germline V CDR1 and CDR2: MRHNA, SNTAGT. The CDR3 contains 15 residues. Germline trimming cut 6 bases from V and 7 bases from J; bases unmatched to any gene: 8. In the authors' workflow: Reference gene primer amplification in the assay estimated nucleated cell counts. Measured with immunoSEQ multiplex PCR; TCRdb has only the in-frame clones, and not every one. V and J calls and clone size are copied from that table; D and trimming were computed from the DNA. The sample lists 450,000 to 500,000 clones; around 85% were seen once. The chain combines TRBV6-4 with TRBJ2-1, with 11 nucleotides matching TRBD2. The specimen sequenced was peripheral blood. The sequence was obtained from a human donor in a cohort sampled during active COVID-19. The CDR3 reads CASSLLAGVQNEQFF. For the CDR3, the DNA is TGTGCCAGCAGCCTACTAGCGGGAGTTCAGAATGAGCAGTTCTTC.